The entry below describes one T cell receptor (beta chain). These data originate in a study of control samples from healthy donors and cancer patients. Generated by immunoSEQ multiplex PCR, the TCRdb table keeps only in-frame clones and is missing some. The repertoire holds over 150,000 clones, with 96% as singletons. CDR3 length: 14 residues. Germline V gene sequence: CDR1 LNHDA, CDR2 SQIVND (reference sequence). J gave up 1 base and V 4 bases, and 3 bases lay outside the gene matches. The source of this sequence is a woman younger than 45 in good health. Sequenced input: blood. The rearrangement uses TRBV19 and TRBJ2-5, with TRBD1 identical over 7 bases. CDR3 protein: CASSKQGLQETQYF. The CDR3 nucleotides are TGTGCCAGTAGTAAACAGGGGCTCCAAGAGACCCAGTACTTC.